This T cell receptor beta chain was profiled in a study of blood T cell repertoires in COVID-19. Study overall: The cDNA or gDNA used as material had been derived from T cells, B-cell-depleted T cells, or PBMCs.

Original handling: Estimated nucleated cell counts came from reference gene primer amplification. Assay used: immunoSEQ multiplex PCR; TCRdb lists only in-frame clones, some missing. V and J calls and clone size follow that table, whereas D and trimming were derived from the DNA. The data hold tens of thousands of clones, with around 82% observed a single time. Germline trimming cut 0 bases from V and 5 bases from J; bases unmatched to any gene: 14. This CDR3 contains 19 residues. Germline CDR1 SGHKS, CDR2 YYEKEE (reference sequence). V is TRBV5-5 and J is TRBJ2-2; 9 bases match TRBD1. Sequences were obtained from peripheral blood. The sequence was collected from a man between 45 and 60 years old with active or convalescent COVID-19. The CDR3 protein is CASSLVLTAGQGKTGELFF. In DNA, the CDR3 is TGTGCCAGCAGCTTGGTTTTGACCGCGGGACAGGGAAAAACCGGGGAGCTGTTTTTT.